Listed below are T cell receptor beta chains from one sample, sequenced in a study of blood T cells in healthy people across ages. TCRdb ran MiXCR on the 5' RACE reads and lists one entry per CDR3 protein. The sample yields hundreds of thousands of distinct CDR3 sequences, roughly 25% seen once. The same data also went into a second study, on T cells of mothers and their children.

Sample: blood. The receptors come from a boy aged 5-17 years in good health. Each CDR3 is given with its conserved first and last residue. The D gene is left open where the match is weak. Where a row states a size, it is once, few, many or the class of an expanded clone; other rows omit it.

clone_size d_call j_call v_call cdr3_length cdr3_aa cdr3_nt
NA NA TRBJ2-2 TRBV5-1 15 CASSFRTEQAGELFF TGCGCCAGCAGCTTTCGGACAGAGCAGGCGGGGGAGCTGTTTTTT
few TRBD2 TRBJ2-5 TRBV7-2 16 CASSLKPMAGEETQYF TGTGCCAGCAGCTTAAAACCGATGGCGGGGGAAGAGACCCAGTACTTC
few TRBD1 TRBJ2-2 TRBV29-1 15 CSVAGTGIEAGELFF TGCAGCGTTGCCGGGACAGGAATCGAAGCCGGGGAGCTGTTTTTT
NA TRBD1 TRBJ2-5 TRBV10-2 14 CASSESTGTQTQYF TGCGCCAGCAGTGAGTCGACAGGGACGCAGACCCAGTACTTC
NA NA TRBJ1-1 TRBV14 14 CASSQDMEFAEAFF TGTGCCAGCAGCCAAGATATGGAGTTCGCTGAAGCTTTCTTT
NA NA TRBJ1-2 TRBV7-3 13 CASSLTVGDGYTF TGTGCCAGCAGCTTAACCGTAGGGGATGGCTACACCTTC
few TRBD2 TRBJ2-4 TRBV7-2 16 CASSLEAGGPSGIQYF TGTGCCAGCAGCTTAGAAGCGGGGGGGCCGTCAGGCATTCAGTACTTC
NA TRBD2 TRBJ2-1 TRBV29-1 15 CSAYPGTSGDNEQFF TGCAGCGCCTACCCCGGGACTAGCGGAGACAATGAGCAGTTCTTC
NA NA TRBJ1-4 TRBV12-3/TRBV12-4 12 CASSGGPLELFF TGTGCCAGCAGTGGGGGGCCCTTGGAACTGTTTTTT
NA NA TRBJ1-2 TRBV20-1 14 CSARAAGANYGYTF TGCAGTGCTAGAGCAGCAGGGGCTAACTATGGCTACACCTTC
NA NA TRBJ2-7 TRBV28 12 CASTRVSYEQYF TGTGCCAGCACTCGAGTATCCTACGAGCAGTACTTC
NA TRBD2 TRBJ2-1 TRBV24-1 13 CATSGTSGNEQFF TGTGCCACCAGTGGGACTAGCGGCAATGAGCAGTTCTTC
NA TRBD1 TRBJ2-7 TRBV18 15 CASSPLTGGIYEQYF TGTGCCAGCTCACCTTTGACAGGGGGAATCTACGAGCAGTACTTC
NA TRBD1 TRBJ2-5 TRBV7-9 14 CASLQGAGQETQYF TGTGCCAGCTTACAGGGGGCAGGGCAAGAGACCCAGTACTTC
NA NA TRBJ1-2 TRBV29-1 14 CSVEDLEGDYGYTF TGCAGCGTTGAAGATCTAGAAGGAGACTATGGCTACACCTTC
few NA TRBJ2-5 TRBV28 15 CASSSQVPAQETQYF TGTGCCAGCAGCTCCCAAGTTCCAGCTCAAGAGACCCAGTACTTC
NA TRBD1 TRBJ2-2 TRBV29-1 12 CSVGTGAGELFF TGCAGCGTTGGGACAGGAGCCGGGGAGCTGTTTTTT
few NA TRBJ2-6 TRBV4-3 20 CASPPTDAAKGGSGANVLTF TGCGCCAGCCCCCCAACGGATGCGGCGAAAGGGGGGTCTGGGGCCAACGTCCTGACTTTC
NA TRBD1 TRBJ2-5 TRBV5-1 16 CANSLGQPNGKETQYF TGCGCCAACAGCTTGGGACAGCCGAATGGGAAAGAGACCCAGTACTTC
NA NA TRBJ2-5 TRBV24-1 15 CATSPGFGTQETQYF TGTGCCACCAGCCCCGGCTTTGGGACTCAAGAGACCCAGTACTTC
many NA TRBJ2-1 TRBV4-2 13 CASSPGLGNEQFF TGTGCCAGCAGCCCGGGCCTAGGGAATGAGCAGTTCTTC
NA NA TRBJ2-5 TRBV7-8 14 CASSTPLGGETQYF TGTGCCAGCAGCACACCTCTAGGTGGCGAGACCCAGTACTTC
NA NA TRBJ1-6 TRBV7-9 14 CASSLGALNSPLHF TGTGCCAGCAGTTTAGGGGCTTTAAATTCACCCCTCCACTTT
many NA TRBJ1-4 TRBV6-5 15 CASSYDDSDNEKLFF TGTGCCAGCAGTTACGACGACAGCGATAATGAAAAACTGTTTTTT
NA TRBD1 TRBJ1-4 TRBV4-2 14 CASSSIQGIEKLFF TGTGCCAGCAGCTCCATACAGGGGATTGAAAAACTGTTTTTT
NA NA TRBJ2-7 TRBV7-2 11 CASSLRAEQYF TGTGCCAGCAGCTTAAGAGCGGAGCAGTACTTC
NA TRBD2 TRBJ2-5 TRBV19 14 CASASGGSQETQYF TGTGCCAGTGCTAGCGGGGGATCCCAAGAGACCCAGTACTTC
NA NA TRBJ2-1 TRBV9 15 CASSVAALSYNEQFF TGTGCCAGCAGCGTTGCGGCTCTCTCCTACAATGAGCAGTTCTTC
NA NA TRBJ2-7 TRBV19 15 CASSESGRGAYEQYF TGTGCCAGTAGTGAGTCTGGCAGGGGGGCGTACGAGCAGTACTTC
few TRBD2 TRBJ2-1 TRBV5-1 15 CASSLGLAREGEQFF TGCGCCAGCAGCTTGGGACTAGCGAGAGAGGGCGAGCAGTTCTTC
NA NA TRBJ2-7 TRBV29-1 14 CSVGLRYSSYEQYF TGCAGCGTTGGCTTGCGGTATAGCTCCTACGAGCAGTACTTC
NA NA TRBJ2-5 TRBV7-2 15 CASSWSRGDQGTQYF TGTGCCAGCAGCTGGAGCAGGGGGGACCAGGGCACCCAGTACTTC
NA TRBD2 TRBJ2-3 TRBV27 16 CASSLLGTSWTDTQYF TGTGCCAGCAGTTTGCTGGGGACTAGCTGGACAGATACGCAGTATTTT
few NA TRBJ2-7 TRBV4-2 15 CASSQDPDGSYEQYF TGTGCCAGCAGCCAGGACCCGGACGGCAGCTACGAGCAGTACTTC
NA NA TRBJ1-4 TRBV21-1 15 CASSPMGEANEKLFF TGTGCCAGCAGCCCAATGGGGGAGGCTAATGAAAAACTGTTTTTT
NA TRBD1 TRBJ2-1 TRBV5-5 16 CASSFGDRGLSYEQFF TGTGCCAGCAGCTTCGGGGACAGGGGGCTTTCGTATGAGCAGTTCTTC
NA TRBD1 TRBJ2-5 TRBV5-5 17 CASSYLSLTGPLGTQYF TGTGCCAGCAGTTACCTTTCCTTGACAGGGCCCCTCGGGACCCAGTACTTC
few NA TRBJ1-5 TRBV10-3 13 CAISGNSNQPQHF TGTGCCATCAGTGGGAATAGCAATCAGCCCCAGCATTTT
few NA TRBJ2-2 TRBV2 13 CARQTKATGELFF TGTGCCCGTCAGACAAAGGCCACCGGGGAGCTGTTTTTT
NA NA TRBJ2-5 TRBV5-6 13 CASSLAERQTQYF TGTGCCAGCAGCTTGGCCGAACGGCAGACCCAGTACTTC
NA TRBD2 TRBJ2-7 TRBV7-3 14 CASSLGGDPYEQYF TGTGCCAGCAGCCTCGGGGGGGACCCTTACGAGCAGTACTTC
NA NA TRBJ2-1 TRBV11-2 13 CASSPDYYNEQFF TGTGCCAGCAGCCCCGACTACTACAATGAGCAGTTCTTC
NA NA TRBJ1-2 TRBV7-2 16 CASSSAWGEGISGYTF TGTGCCAGCAGCTCGGCTTGGGGGGAGGGGATTTCTGGCTACACCTTC
NA NA TRBJ1-6 TRBV7-2 12 CASSGGSSPLHF TGTGCCAGCAGCGGGGGATCTTCACCCCTCCACTTT
NA NA TRBJ2-5 TRBV4-3 15 CASSQVFPLQETQYF TGCGCCAGCAGCCAAGTTTTTCCTCTCCAGGAGACCCAGTACTTC
NA TRBD1 TRBJ2-7 TRBV6-2/TRBV6-3 14 CASTRTGDSYEQYF TGTGCCAGCACGCGAACAGGGGACTCCTACGAGCAGTACTTC
few TRBD1 TRBJ1-4 TRBV11-2 15 CASSLGAGGVEKLFF TGTGCCAGCAGCTTAGGGGCAGGGGGCGTCGAAAAACTGTTTTTT
NA NA TRBJ2-7 TRBV28 15 CASSLLTGYTYEQYF TGTGCCAGCAGCCTCCTTACAGGGTACACCTACGAGCAGTACTTC
few TRBD1 TRBJ1-5 TRBV28 15 CASSSTGTGVQPQHF TGTGCCAGCAGCAGTACCGGGACAGGGGTTCAGCCCCAGCATTTT
NA TRBD1 TRBJ1-2 TRBV15 17 CATSRDIGQGRLDGYTF TGTGCCACCAGCAGAGATATAGGACAGGGAAGATTGGATGGCTACACCTTC
few TRBD2 TRBJ2-3 TRBV19 14 CASSPKSGAMTQYF TGTGCCAGTAGTCCCAAGAGCGGGGCCATGACGCAGTATTTT
NA NA TRBJ1-4 TRBV4-1 14 CASSQDPSNEKLFF TGCGCCAGCAGCCAAGATCCATCTAATGAAAAACTGTTTTTT
many NA TRBJ2-5 TRBV4-3 15 CASSQGLEGRRTQYF TGCGCCAGCAGCCAAGGGCTGGAGGGGAGGAGGACCCAGTACTTC
NA TRBD2 TRBJ2-5 TRBV4-1 20 CASSQDQSGSFFTYQETQYF TGCGCCAGCAGCCAAGACCAAAGCGGGAGTTTTTTTACTTACCAAGAGACCCAGTACTTC
few NA TRBJ2-7 TRBV10-3 14 CAISDRPQSYEQYF TGTGCCATCAGCGACAGACCTCAATCCTACGAGCAGTACTTC
NA NA TRBJ1-3 TRBV4-1 13 CASSRFGGNTIYF TGCGCCAGCAGCCGGTTTGGTGGAAACACCATATATTTT
few NA TRBJ1-6 TRBV2 15 CASRTSAETNSPLHF TGTGCCAGCAGAACGTCCGCTGAAACGAATTCACCCCTCCACTTT
few TRBD1 TRBJ1-1 TRBV12-3/TRBV12-4 14 CASSRQGDGTEAFF TGTGCCAGCAGCAGACAGGGGGACGGCACTGAAGCTTTCTTT
NA NA TRBJ1-2 TRBV29-1 13 CSVEGGTGRGYTF TGCAGCGTTGAAGGCGGTACAGGGCGAGGCTACACCTTC